This entry is about one TCR beta chain. Its specificity is not known. It was with 60 Vbeta and 13 Jbeta primers that the PCR ran. TCRdb keeps only in-frame clones here, not all; method: immunoSEQ multiplex PCR. The clone table shows approximately 190,000 clones, with the ten largest holding 6.5%. The data were taken from a study of cytomegalovirus exposure and HLA in healthy donors. Study information: Membership in the Caucasian-associated ancestry cluster was found for about 84% of a few hundred genotyped donors. Study-level results: Most TCR beta V segments were productive about 87% or about 30% of the time in an earlier analysis. Using a false discovery rate of 0.05, a later analysis showed that roughly 16,000 TCR beta sequences were associated with HLA alleles.

The CDR3 extends over 12 amino acids. Trimming cost V 5 bases and J 8 bases, with 10 bases left between them. Germline V lookup: CDR1 MNHEY, CDR2 SVGAGI. What was sequenced was PBMCs. The sequence was collected from a man aged 25-40 years in good health and CMV-seronegative. The rearrangement links TRBV6-5 to TRBJ2-4, with D perhaps TRBD1 (5 bases). CDR3 residues: CASSSTGDIQYF. The CDR3 DNA sequence: TGTGCCAGCAGTAGCACAGGTGACATTCAGTACTTC.